This section outlines one TCR beta chain sequence together with its context. It lacks a known antigen. No clone much larger than this one lies a single base away; base qualities are absent. The sample comes from a study of CD8+CD57+ T cells in acquired aplastic anemia (dated by TCRdb to the late 2010s). With respect to the entire study: DNA extracted from sorted CD4+ and CD8+ cells had a mean of about 3.2 ug, with a range of 0.2 to 27.4 ug. Healthy donor samples averaged roughly 9.9 million reads for CD4+ and under 12 million for CD8+ cells.

Genomic DNA was used as template for profiling of TCR beta VDJ combinations and CDR3 sequences. TCR repertoire sequencing was run on an Illumina HiSeq 2000. Concerning the study's data processing: TRBV/TRBJ rearrangement plots, CDR3 size and DJ length profiles, and Simpson's diversity index were used to assess repertoires. The immunodominant clone was defined as the most abundant DNA sequence in deep sequencing data. CDR3 amino acid sequences were screened for sharing across subjects and were compared with published repertoires and the VDJdb database. Using fastp at Q25 and MiXCR, TCRdb reprocessed the public reads and kept productive beta chains. Entries are consolidated by CDR3 protein sequence, retaining the most common genes and DNA. The V and J calls reflect TCRdb's pipeline rather than the authors' work. For this sample there are about 220,000 distinct CDR3 sequences; about a third appear just once. In total, the top ten clones hold 0.95% to 1.2% of the sample.

In this study, sorted CD4+ and CD8+ T cells from the blood of healthy subjects and of severe aplastic anemia patients had their TCR repertoires deep-sequenced. Ficoll-Paque density gradient centrifugation was used to isolate peripheral blood mononuclear cells. CD4+ and CD8+ T cells were sorted by FACS or magnetic beads before DNA extraction. What the work shows at the level of the full study, not this receptor alone: Around 30 CD8+ CDR3 sequences were found in both patients and controls but appeared to be highly expressed in patients and within the immunodominant clones of the patients. Between patients and healthy controls, no significant difference in CD8+ Simpson's diversity was found (P=0.060).

The cysteine opens and the phenylalanine closes a CDR3 of 12 amino acids. Only the CDR3 DNA stays, 36 bases, in frame from base 1. V is pared back by 3 bases and J by 5 bases, with 5 bases lying between the germline termini. CDR1 and CDR2, per the germline V gene, are SNHLY and FYNNEI. The chain was built from TRBV2 and TRBJ2-4; no D gene call is confident. The sequencing input was sorted CD4+, CD8+, or CD8+CD57+ T cells (not recorded which) from PBMCs. This TCR was recovered from a human donor in good health, serving as a control. The bases read TGTGCCAGCAGTGAGAGGCAAAACATTCAGTACTTC. The encoded protein is CASSERQNIQYF.